The next 15 T cell receptor beta chains were all read from a single sample in a study of T cells in Graves' hyperthyroidism and ophthalmopathy. What was amplified from RNA transcripts were TCR beta CDR3 regions. In the first-round RT-PCR of the TCR CDR3, the HTBI primer set was used. TCRdb reanalysed the multiplex PCR reads using MiXCR and keeps one entry per CDR3 protein. The table records 730,000 or so distinct CDR3 sequences, around a sixth of them present only once. Sequencing input: blood. These receptors all come from a woman aged 45-65 years with Graves' hyperthyroidism that later progressed to Graves' ophthalmopathy.

This clonotype was detected many times. The rearrangement uses TRBV20-1 and TRBJ1-1; unclear D gene. The CDR3 extends over 15 amino acids. CDR1 and CDR2 (germline): DFQATT, SNEGSKA (reference sequence). V dropped 6 bases and J dropped 3 bases, with 20 bases sitting between them. For the CDR3, the DNA is TGCAGTGCCTTGGGGAGGCGACCATGGGACACTGAAGCTTTCTTT. Its translation: CSALGRRPWDTEAFF.

V gene TRBV5-1 combines with J gene TRBJ1-4, with D uncertain. Germline V gene data show CDR1 as SGHRS and CDR2 as YFSETQ. The CDR3 consists of 16 residues. The V gene lost 0 bases and the J gene lost 8 bases, with 17 bases spanning the gap. The CDR3 DNA reads TGCGCCAGCAGCTTGGGGACGGATCCTAGACGAGAAAAACTGTTTTTT. Its protein product is CASSLGTDPRREKLFF.

In its sample, this clonotype was seen many times. The chain links TRBV7-3 to TRBJ1-1; D may be TRBD1 (6 bases). CDR3 length equals 14 residues. With 4 bases removed from V and 6 bases from J, the gap between germline ends came to 15 bases. The germline CDR1 and CDR2 sequences are SGHTA and FQGTGA. CDR3 protein: CASSSRGGGAEAFF. The CDR3, as DNA: TGTGCCAGCAGCTCTCGCGGAGGGGGGGCTGAAGCTTTCTTT.

The V and J genes are TRBV12-3 or TRBV12-4 and TRBJ1-1, with TRBD1 matching 10 bases. The CDR3 is 13 residues long. The junction had 4 bases not matched to a gene; V was cut back by 1 base and J by 11 bases. CDR3 coding DNA: TGTGCCAGCAGTTTAGGACAGGGGGCTGGGGCTTTCTTT. This gives the protein CASSLGQGAGAFF.

The chain links TRBV6-1 to TRBJ1-5, with 10 bases identical to TRBD1. The V gene's germline CDR1 is MNHNS and CDR2 SASEGT. This CDR3 is 15 amino acids long. The V and J ends lost 6 bases and 6 bases, in that order; junction bases with no gene match: 8. This chain's CDR3 is CASRTTGTGVQPQHF. As DNA, the CDR3 is TGTGCCAGCAGGACGACCGGGACAGGGGTTCAGCCCCAGCATTTT.

The V call is TRBV5-4, the J call TRBJ2-2, with D tentatively TRBD1 or TRBD2 (5 bases each). Germline V gene data show CDR1 as SGHNT and CDR2 as YYREEE (reference sequence). The V and J ends lost 3 bases and 4 bases respectively, with 13 bases between them. The CDR3 runs 15 residues. As DNA, the CDR3 is TGTGCCAGCAGCTGGGACCTCCGAGGCACCGGGGAGCTGTTTTTT. This encodes CASSWDLRGTGELFF.

This clonotype was observed many times. This chain uses TRBV11-1 with TRBJ2-1, with D tentatively TRBD2 (5 bases). Trimming pared 1 base from V and 5 bases from J, leaving 12 bases between. In germline, CDR1 is SGHAT, CDR2 FQDESV (reference sequence). This CDR3 has 15 amino acids. Here the CDR3 reads CASSLDYGRDNEQFF. CDR3 coding DNA: TGTGCCAGCAGCTTAGATTATGGGAGAGACAATGAGCAGTTCTTC. The whole variable domain, remainder taken from reference TRBV11-1 and TRBJ2-1, is EAEVAQSPRYKITEKSQAVAFWCDPISGHATLYWYRQILGQGPELLVQFQDESVVDDSQLPKDRFSAERLKGVDSTLKIQPAELGDSAMYLCASSLDYGRDNEQFFGPGTRLTVL.

This clonotype occurred many times. The V call is TRBV18, the J call TRBJ1-1; weak D call: TRBD1 (6 bases). V was trimmed by 3 bases and J by 6 bases, leaving 17 bases between them. CDR1 is KGHSH, CDR2 LQKENI, per germline. The CDR3 contains 15 residues. The DNA for the CDR3 is TGTGCCAGCTCACCGGCGGGGGCGAATATGGCTGAAGCTTTCTTT. It codes for CASSPAGANMAEAFF.

The CDR3 is CASSPNGAAEQYF. The CDR3 nucleotides read TGCGCCAGCAGCCCAAATGGGGCCGCCGAGCAGTACTTC. This chain connects TRBV4-1 to TRBJ2-7; possible D gene TRBD1, 5 bases. The germline gives CDR1 MGHRA, CDR2 YSYEKL. V was shortened by 4 bases and J by 6 bases, with 13 bases between the two germline ends. The CDR3 extends over 13 amino acids.

The chain recombines TRBV4-2 with TRBJ1-2; 8 bases fit TRBD1. Looked up from germline, CDR1 is LGHNA and CDR2 is YNFKEQ. The length of the CDR3 is 16 residues. With 3 bases clipped from V and 3 bases from J, the junction kept 9 bases outside the gene matches. The CDR3 spells CASSHLDRATDYGYTF. CDR3 sequence (DNA): TGTGCCAGCAGCCATCTGGACAGGGCGACCGACTATGGCTACACCTTC.

This clonotype was counted at least ten times. This chain uses TRBV12-3 or TRBV12-4 with TRBJ2-5; 8 nucleotides match TRBD1. This CDR3 is 15 amino acids long. Trimming took 6 bases from V and 2 from J; bases not matched to a gene: 8. The CDR3 DNA follows: TGTGCCAGCAGACTACAGGGGGGTATACAAGAGACCCAGTACTTC. Encoded protein: CASRLQGGIQETQYF.

The rearrangement uses TRBV5-1 and TRBJ1-1; D unresolved. CDR3 length equals 12 residues. Germline V gene sequence: CDR1 SGHRS, CDR2 YFSETQ. The V gene lost 4 bases and the J gene lost 5 bases, with 9 bases spanning the gap. Here the CDR3 reads CASSRTGTEAFF. The CDR3 nucleotides read TGCGCCAGCAGCCGGACTGGAACTGAAGCTTTCTTT.

This clonotype came up many times. The chain employs TRBV2 and TRBJ2-1; D is ambiguous. V gave up 6 bases and J gave up 2 bases, with 2 bases separating them. Germline lookup yields CDR1 SNHLY and CDR2 FYNNEI. This CDR3 spans 11 amino acids. The chain's CDR3 is CASRAYNEQFF. CDR3 bases: TGTGCCAGCAGGGCCTACAATGAGCAGTTCTTC.

This clonotype has a count of ten or more. V is TRBV3-1 and J is TRBJ1-5; possibly TRBD1 for D (5 bases). CDR3 length equals 15 residues. V lost 0 bases, J lost 4 bases, and 10 bases lay in between. The germline gives CDR1 LGHDT, CDR2 YNNKEL (reference sequence). CDR3 residues: CASSQEGVLNQPQHF. CDR3 in DNA: TGTGCCAGCAGCCAAGAGGGGGTCTTGAATCAGCCCCAGCATTTT. Full variable domain (missing parts from reference TRBV3-1 and TRBJ1-5): DTAVSQTPKYLVTQMGNDKSIKCEQNLGHDTMYWYKQDSKKFLKIMFSYNNKELIINETVPNRFSPKSPDKAHLNLHINSLELGDSAVYFCASSQEGVLNQPQHFGDGTRLSIL.

This clonotype showed up many times. The chain has TRBV11-2 and TRBJ2-2; 9 nucleotides line up with TRBD1. Germline V gene data show CDR1 as SGHAT and CDR2 as FQNNGV. V trimming: 5 bases; J trimming: 7 bases; junction bases outside the gene matches: 11. The CDR3 loop spans 16 amino acids. The CDR3 DNA reads as TGTGCCAGCAGCACGCCCGGGACAGGGTTGATCGGGGAGCTGTTTTTT. Translation gives CASSTPGTGLIGELFF. The full variable domain, rest sourced from reference TRBV11-2 and TRBJ2-2, is EAGVAQSPRYKIIEKRQSVAFWCNPISGHATLYWYQQILGQGPKLLIQFQNNGVVDDSQLPKDRFSAERLKGVDSTLKIQPAKLEDSAVYLCASSTPGTGLIGELFFGEGSRLTVL.